This T cell receptor beta chain was retrieved from a study of blood T cells in healthy people across ages. Study context: Capture via template switching afforded approximately one barcoded beta molecule per two T cells.

CDR3 length equals 16 residues. The V end was cut by 0 bases, the J end by 5 bases, with 17 bases between. Germline CDR1 reads LGHNA; CDR2 reads YSLEER. Regarding this clonotype: Its antigen is still unknown.

Through a sample-barcoded 5' primer and a J-beta primer mix, a second PCR was run for roughly 6 to 12 cycles. TCRdb reanalysed the 5' RACE reads using MiXCR and keeps one entry per CDR3 protein. Of roughly 1.9 million distinct CDR3 sequences detected, around 40% appear once; the ten largest clones hold under 30%. Whole-study findings and limits: The authors considered diversity estimates from one million T cells to be underestimates.

The V and J genes are TRBV4-3 and TRBJ2-7; D is uncertain. Sequencing was performed on blood. The source is a human donor in good health. CDR3 sequence reads: CASSQDPGTPEDEQYF. In DNA, the CDR3 is TGCGCCAGCAGCCAAGATCCAGGAACCCCGGAAGACGAGCAGTACTTC.